The 14 T cell receptor beta chains reported below all come from one sample, sequenced in a study of cytomegalovirus exposure and HLA in healthy donors. Profiling relied on immunoSEQ multiplex PCR, and the TCRdb table lists in-frame clones only, not all of them. The sample comprises roughly 70,000 clones, around 97% of which are singletons, and about 2.4% rests with the top ten. The sample comprised PBMCs. Every receptor here comes from a man aged 18 to 29 in good health and CMV-seronegative.

The rearrangement links TRBV5-8 to TRBJ2-5; 9 bases agree with TRBD1. The CDR3 has 15 amino acids. After removal of 3 bases from V and 4 bases from J, the junction contained 7 bases not matched to a gene. Germline CDR1 and CDR2: SGHTS and YDEGEE. This chain's CDR3 is CASSSGQGWGETQYF. The CDR3 coding sequence is TGTGCCAGCAGCTCGGGACAGGGCTGGGGAGAGACCCAGTACTTC.

The gene calls are TRBV6-1 and TRBJ2-2; weak D call: TRBD1 (6 bases). Germline V CDR1 and CDR2: MNHNS, SASEGT. The length of the CDR3 is 15 residues. With 6 bases removed from V and 1 base from J, the gap between germline ends came to 12 bases. In DNA form, the CDR3 reads TGTGCCAGCAGGCCGGGACACATGAACACCGGGGAGCTGTTTTTT. Its protein is CASRPGHMNTGELFF.

This clone was seen a single time. The rearrangement uses TRBV7-8 and TRBJ2-3, with a tentative D call TRBD1 (6 bases). The CDR3 sequence is 15 residues long. Germline values: CDR1 SGHVS, CDR2 FQNEAQ. The germline V and J ends were trimmed by 1 base and 3 bases, with 11 bases remaining between them. The chain's CDR3 is CASSLGGLITDTQYF. The CDR3 region has the DNA TGTGCCAGCAGCTTAGGGGGGCTAATTACAGATACGCAGTATTTT.

The chain joins TRBV5-1 to TRBJ2-3; possible D gene TRBD2, 6 bases. Trimming removed 4 bases from V and 2 bases from J, with 17 bases in between. Germline loops: CDR1 SGHRS, CDR2 YFSETQ. The CDR3 runs to 16 residues. CDR3 protein: CASSPGTRRYTDTQYF. CDR3 in DNA: TGCGCCAGCAGCCCGGGGACTCGGAGATACACAGATACGCAGTATTTT.

CDR3 bases: TGTGCCAGCAGTTACCAGACAGGGGAAGAGACCCAGTACTTC. It yields the protein CASSYQTGEETQYF. The chain has TRBV6-5 and TRBJ2-5; 8 nucleotides match TRBD1. Germline V lookup: CDR1 MNHEY, CDR2 SVGAGI. The CDR3 has 14 residues. Trimming took 2 bases from V and 3 from J; bases not matched to a gene: 2.

The rearrangement links TRBV5-6 to TRBJ1-2, with a possible D match to TRBD1 (6 bases). In germline, CDR1 is SGHDT, CDR2 YYEEEE. V lost 4 bases, J lost 10 bases, and 14 bases lay in between. The CDR3 is made up of 12 amino acids. The CDR3 DNA sequence: TGTGCCAGCAGCCCTCGGACAGCTATCTACACCTTC. Its protein product is CASSPRTAIYTF.

The sample holds a few counts of this clone. The V and J genes are TRBV29-1 and TRBJ1-3, with TRBD1 identical over 7 bases. Per the germline V gene, CDR1 is SQVTM and CDR2 is ANQGSEA. V lost 8 bases to trimming and J lost 9 bases; unmatched junction nucleotides: 10. The CDR3 has 12 residues. CDR3 amino acids: CSPRQGGFTIYF. DNA of the CDR3: TGCAGCCCAAGACAGGGAGGCTTCACCATATATTTT.

The chain joins TRBV11-2 to TRBJ2-3; 16 bases line up with TRBD2. The CDR3 runs to 17 residues. Germline V gives CDR1 SGHAT, CDR2 FQNNGV. The V segment lost 7 bases and the J segment 4 bases; nucleotides outside the gene matches: 8. CDR3 nucleotides: TGTGCCAGCAACCCGGGACTAGCGGGAGGGGGTGCAGATACGCAGTATTTT. This translates into CASNPGLAGGGADTQYF.

This chain links TRBV27 with TRBJ2-3, with 7 bases aligning to TRBD1. The CDR3 length is 16 residues. Germline CDR1 and CDR2: MNHEY and SMNVEV (reference sequence). The V segment lost 5 bases and the J segment 5 bases; nucleotides outside the gene matches: 13. This CDR3 reads CASSPWDSATGDTQYF. The CDR3 DNA follows: TGTGCCAGCAGTCCCTGGGACAGCGCCACGGGAGATACGCAGTATTTT.

The V call is TRBV18, the J call TRBJ1-1; a possible D gene is TRBD1 (6 bases). The CDR3 sequence is 16 residues long. Trimming stripped 0 bases from V and 4 bases from J, with 15 bases between. Germline assignment: CDR1 KGHSH and CDR2 LQKENI. The CDR3 DNA reads TGTGCCAGCTCACCACCGGGGGCAGGAGTGGGCACTGAAGCTTTCTTT. It yields the protein CASSPPGAGVGTEAFF.

The chain combines TRBV6-4 with TRBJ2-7; 8 positions match TRBD1. The CDR3 has 13 residues. After removal of 5 bases from V and 6 bases from J, the junction contained 6 bases not matched to a gene. Germline CDR1 MRHNA, CDR2 SNTAGT. The DNA of the CDR3 is TGTGCCAGCAGTCTCACCGACAGGGGCGAGCAGTACTTC. Translated: CASSLTDRGEQYF.

This rearrangement joins TRBV18 to TRBJ2-7; 9 bases map to TRBD1. This CDR3 has 17 amino acids. Germline CDR1 KGHSH, CDR2 LQKENI. Trimming at V came to 0 bases and at J to 7 bases, leaving 13 bases not matched to a gene. The CDR3 DNA is TGTGCCAGCTCACCACCGCAATCGGGACAGGGATTTAAGGAGCAGTACTTC. Its translation: CASSPPQSGQGFKEQYF.

This chain links TRBV30 with TRBJ2-2; unclear D gene. The CDR3 runs to 13 residues. Trimming took off 3 bases at V and 3 bases at J, with 8 bases between the two ends. Germline CDR1 is GTSNPN and CDR2 is SVGIG (reference sequence). CDR3 residues: CAWRLMDTGELFF. The CDR3 DNA follows: TGTGCCTGGAGACTTATGGACACCGGGGAGCTGTTTTTT.

Comment on this clone: The junction differs from germline at one of its ends, possibly a read error. The chain combines TRBV7-7 with TRBJ2-3; TRBD2 agrees at 8 bases. Germline lookup yields CDR1 SSHAT and CDR2 FNYEAQ (reference sequence). The CDR3 is 16 amino acids. Here the CDR3 DNA reads TGTGCTAGCAGCTTAGTTCCGGGGGGGAGCACAGATACGCAGTATTTT. It translates to CASSLVPGGSTDTQYF.